This entry features one TCR beta chain sequence. The record originates from a study of shared T cell receptors in the human thymus. Germline V CDR1 and CDR2: MGHDK, SYGVNS. The length of the CDR3 is 15 residues. The V and J ends lost 1 base and 1 base respectively, with 10 bases between them. Clones were sequenced by immunoSEQ multiplex PCR, and TCRdb holds only the in-frame ones, with some missing. Of hundreds of thousands of clones detected, approximately 88% appear once; the ten largest clones hold around 0.01%. These same records also appear under a second study, on human thymus T cells. That work states: Donors were healthy Finnish babies undergoing corrective operations for congenital heart defects. Corrective cardiac surgery supplied the resected thymus tissue. Thymic and blood repertoires appeared to show biased V and J gene usage. Highly overlapping thymic repertoires in unrelated individuals were reported by related research.

The clonotype originates from a boy younger than two with a congenital heart defect. The genes are TRBV25-1 and TRBJ1-1; possible D gene TRBD1, 5 bases. The sequencing input was thymocytes. CDR3 in DNA: TGTGCCAGCAGTGAATTCGGCAGGGAGAACACTGAAGCTTTCTTT. Translated, it gives CASSEFGRENTEAFF.